A single sample is the source of the 9 T cell receptor beta chains below, sequenced in a study of blood T cell repertoires in COVID-19. Sequencing used immunoSEQ multiplex PCR; TCRdb keeps in-frame clones, though not all of them. This sample yields about 220,000 clones, of which roughly 84% are seen a single time; approximately 10% belongs to the top ten. What was sequenced was peripheral blood. The receptors originated from a middle-aged man with active or convalescent COVID-19.

The genes are TRBV5-1 and TRBJ2-5; 7 bases match TRBD2. Unmatched junction bases numbered 1, after V lost 1 base and J lost 4 bases. Per germline, CDR1 SGHRS and CDR2 YFSETQ. CDR3 length: 13 residues. The CDR3 DNA reads TGCGCCAGCAGCTTGACGGGAGGAGAGACCCAGTACTTC. Encoded protein: CASSLTGGETQYF.

The chain joins TRBV9 to TRBJ2-7; maybe TRBD1 (6 bases). CDR3 length equals 15 residues. V shed 3 bases and J shed 1 base, with 14 bases lying between them. Germline V CDR1 and CDR2: SGDLS, YYNGEE. CDR3 nucleotide sequence: TGTGCCAGCAGCGCCCGGGACACCAAATCCTACGAGCAGTACTTC. This codes for CASSARDTKSYEQYF. Supplemented by reference TRBV9 and TRBJ2-7, the full variable domain reads DSGVTQTPKHLITATGQRVTLRCSPRSGDLSVYWYQQSLDQGLQFLIQYYNGEERAKGNILERFSAQQFPDLHSELNLSSLELGDSALYFCASSARDTKSYEQYFGPGTRLTVT.

The rearrangement uses TRBV5-6 and TRBJ2-5, with 10 positions matching TRBD2. The V gene end was trimmed by 0 bases and the J gene end by 4 bases; junction bases not matched to a gene: 3. CDR1 is SGHDT and CDR2 is YYEEEE in the germline V gene. The CDR3 extends over 15 amino acids. DNA of the CDR3: TGTGCCAGCAGCTTGGTCCCTAGCGGGGGAGAGACCCAGTACTTC. Its protein is CASSLVPSGGETQYF.

This chain joins TRBV19 and TRBJ1-2; TRBD1 matches 7 bases. The CDR3 is made up of 12 amino acids. The V and J ends lost 11 bases and 2 bases, in that order; junction bases with no gene match: 5. Germline CDR1 is LNHDA and CDR2 is SQIVND (reference sequence). CDR3 loop: CALQGPNYGYTF. The CDR3 DNA follows: TGTGCCCTACAGGGGCCCAACTATGGCTACACCTTC.

V and J are TRBV2 and TRBJ1-2, with unresolved D. This CDR3 contains 11 residues. Trimming cost V 1 base and J 8 bases, with 5 bases left between them. Germline CDR1 reads SNHLY; CDR2 reads FYNNEI. The CDR3 nucleotides are TGTGCCAGCAGTGAAGGAGGAGGCTACACCTTC. This encodes CASSEGGGYTF.

This clone was seen more than once but under ten times. This sequence joins TRBV6-1 and TRBJ2-3, with a tentative D call TRBD1 (6 bases). Trimming took off 1 base at V and 3 bases at J, with 8 bases between the two ends. CDR3 size: 14 residues. Germline V gene data show CDR1 as MNHNS and CDR2 as SASEGT. The CDR3 DNA sequence: TGTGCCAGCAGTGAAGGGACAGAGACAGATACGCAGTATTTT. This encodes CASSEGTETDTQYF.

This clone has just one count. J is TRBJ1-2 and V is TRBV28; D perhaps matches TRBD1 (6 bases). Trimming took 5 bases from V and 5 from J, leaving 21 bases between them. The CDR3 consists of 16 residues. From germline, CDR1 is MDHEN and CDR2 SYDVKM. The CDR3 nucleotides are TGTGCCAGCAGTACCCTACAGGGAATGGTAGGGTATGGCTACACCTTC. Its translation is CASSTLQGMVGYGYTF.

The chain employs TRBV27 and TRBJ1-4; 9 nucleotides agree with TRBD1. CDR1 and CDR2 (germline): MNHEY, SMNVEV (reference sequence). The trim removed 3 bases at V and 6 bases at J, leaving 17 bases unmatched. CDR3 size: 19 residues. CDR3 sequence (DNA): TGTGCCAGCAGTTTCTCAACAGGGGGCGGCTTCTTCTCACATGAAAAACTGTTTTTT. As protein: CASSFSTGGGFFSHEKLFF.

This clone has only a few counts. J is TRBJ1-5 and V is TRBV5-5; D gene unclear. V lost 0 bases, J lost 4 bases, and 8 bases lay in between. The germline V gene has CDR1 SGHKS and CDR2 YYEKEE (reference sequence). This CDR3 spans 14 amino acids. CDR3: CASSLEFQNQPQHF. DNA of the CDR3: TGTGCCAGCAGCTTGGAATTCCAGAATCAGCCCCAGCATTTT.